Sequencing of this T cell receptor beta chain was carried out in a study of blood T cell repertoires in COVID-19. Overall study: COVID-19 samples from acute and convalescent phases originated in the United States, Italy and Spain. Nucleic acid was either cDNA or gDNA, and it came from T cells, B-cell-depleted T cells, or PBMCs.

Per the study methods: Amplification of reference gene primers provided the estimated nucleated cell counts. Clones were read by immunoSEQ multiplex PCR, and TCRdb kept only the in-frame ones, dropping some. V, J and clone size reflect that table, while D and trimming were determined from the DNA. The sample records 90,000 to 150,000 clones, roughly 90% being singletons. CDR3 length equals 17 residues. Germline CDR1 is SQVTM and CDR2 is ANQGSEA. V was pared by 5 bases and J by 3 bases, with 16 bases of the junction left unmatched. Specimen: peripheral blood. V is TRBV29-1 and J is TRBJ2-4, with 7 bases aligning to TRBD1. The sequence was obtained from a man between 65 and 85 years old who had recovered from COVID-19. The CDR3 sequence is CSVQKTGNTYGKNIQYF. Here the CDR3 DNA reads TGCAGCGTTCAAAAGACAGGGAATACTTATGGCAAAAACATTCAGTACTTC.